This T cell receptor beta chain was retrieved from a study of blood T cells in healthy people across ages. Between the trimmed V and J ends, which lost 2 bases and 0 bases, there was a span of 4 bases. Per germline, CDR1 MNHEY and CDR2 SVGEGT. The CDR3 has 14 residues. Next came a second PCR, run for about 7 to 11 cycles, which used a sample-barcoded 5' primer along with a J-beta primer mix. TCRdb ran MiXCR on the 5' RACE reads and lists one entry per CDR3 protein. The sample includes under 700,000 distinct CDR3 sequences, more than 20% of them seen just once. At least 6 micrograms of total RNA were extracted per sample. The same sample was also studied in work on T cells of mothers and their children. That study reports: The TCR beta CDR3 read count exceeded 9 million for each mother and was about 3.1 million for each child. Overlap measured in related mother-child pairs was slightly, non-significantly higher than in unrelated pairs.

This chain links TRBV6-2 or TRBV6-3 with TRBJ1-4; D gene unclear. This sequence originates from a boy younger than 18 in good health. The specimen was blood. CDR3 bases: TGTGCCAGCAGTTACGCCTCAACTAATGAAAAACTGTTTTTT. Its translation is CASSYASTNEKLFF.